The rows below give T cell receptor beta chains drawn from one sample of a study of shared T cell receptors in the human thymus. Assay used: immunoSEQ multiplex PCR; TCRdb lists only in-frame clones, some missing. The sample has 650,000 to 950,000 clones; 80% to 90% are singletons. The same sample was also studied in work on human thymus T cells.

Sequences were obtained from thymocytes. Receptor source: a girl under three years old with a congenital heart defect. Each CDR3 is given with its conserved first and last residue. A D gene is named only where the DNA matches it firmly. Only part of the rows carry a size: once, few, many, or a class if the clone is expanded.

clone_size: -; d_call: -; j_call: TRBJ1-5; v_call: TRBV28; cdr3_aa: CASSVSGDNQPQHF; cdr3_nt: TGTGCCAGCAGTGTTTCAGGGGACAATCAGCCCCAGCATTTT
clone_size: -; d_call: TRBD1; j_call: TRBJ1-1; v_call: TRBV13; cdr3_aa: CASSLGGQEISEAFF; cdr3_nt: TGTGCCAGCAGCTTAGGAGGACAGGAGATATCTGAAGCTTTCTTT
clone_size: -; d_call: TRBD2; j_call: TRBJ2-4; v_call: TRBV6-1; cdr3_aa: CASSEDPHSGGLAKNIQYF; cdr3_nt: TGTGCCAGCAGTGAAGATCCCCATAGCGGGGGCCTAGCCAAAAACATTCAGTACTTC
clone_size: -; d_call: -; j_call: TRBJ2-7; v_call: TRBV2; cdr3_aa: CASRGRAGNSYEQYF; cdr3_nt: TGTGCCAGCAGAGGGCGTGCAGGGAATTCCTACGAGCAGTACTTC
clone_size: -; d_call: -; j_call: TRBJ1-3; v_call: TRBV19; cdr3_aa: CASKFGKSGNTIYF; cdr3_nt: TGTGCCAGTAAGTTCGGGAAATCTGGAAACACCATATATTTT
clone_size: few; d_call: TRBD1; j_call: TRBJ1-2; v_call: TRBV4-1; cdr3_aa: CASSQVGQGDYGYTF; cdr3_nt: TGCGCCAGCAGCCAAGTGGGACAGGGGGACTATGGCTACACCTTC
clone_size: -; d_call: TRBD1; j_call: TRBJ2-7; v_call: TRBV11-2; cdr3_aa: CAEGGGTGGDYEQYF; cdr3_nt: TGTGCCGAGGGAGGGGGGACAGGGGGCGACTACGAGCAGTACTTC
clone_size: -; d_call: TRBD2; j_call: TRBJ2-1; v_call: TRBV4-3; cdr3_aa: CASSHRGQNSGDGSAYNEQFF; cdr3_nt: TGCGCCAGCAGCCACCGCGGCCAAAATAGCGGGGATGGAAGCGCCTACAATGAGCAGTTCTTC
clone_size: -; d_call: -; j_call: TRBJ2-3; v_call: TRBV7-2; cdr3_aa: CASSSNTDTQYF; cdr3_nt: TGTGCCAGCAGCTCCAACACAGATACGCAGTATTTT
clone_size: -; d_call: TRBD1; j_call: TRBJ2-2; v_call: TRBV28; cdr3_aa: CASRSRDRVGTGELFF; cdr3_nt: TGTGCCAGCAGGAGCCGGGACAGGGTCGGAACCGGGGAGCTGTTTTTT
clone_size: -; d_call: TRBD1; j_call: TRBJ1-3; v_call: TRBV7-2; cdr3_aa: CASSQPPYRGPDSGNTIYF; cdr3_nt: TGTGCCAGCAGCCAACCCCCCTACAGGGGACCAGACTCTGGAAACACCATATATTTT
clone_size: once; d_call: TRBD2; j_call: TRBJ2-2; v_call: TRBV27; cdr3_aa: CASRIGTSGGASTGELFF; cdr3_nt: TGTGCCAGCAGGATCGGGACTAGCGGGGGGGCCTCCACCGGGGAGCTGTTTTTT
clone_size: -; d_call: -; j_call: TRBJ1-5; v_call: TRBV19; cdr3_aa: CASSIGSNNQPQHF; cdr3_nt: TGTGCCAGTAGTATAGGTTCAAACAATCAGCCCCAGCATTTT
clone_size: -; d_call: -; j_call: TRBJ1-1; v_call: TRBV5-6; cdr3_aa: CASSPGMANTEAFF; cdr3_nt: TGTGCCAGCAGCCCGGGGATGGCGAACACTGAAGCTTTCTTT
clone_size: few; d_call: -; j_call: TRBJ1-5; v_call: TRBV11-2; cdr3_aa: CASSLEGGGTYSNQPQHF; cdr3_nt: TGTGCCAGCAGCTTAGAGGGGGGTGGCACTTATAGCAATCAGCCCCAGCATTTT
clone_size: -; d_call: -; j_call: TRBJ1-2; v_call: TRBV27; cdr3_aa: CASSPSGGYTF; cdr3_nt: TGTGCCAGCAGTCCGTCGGGGGGCTACACCTTC
clone_size: -; d_call: -; j_call: TRBJ2-5; v_call: TRBV27; cdr3_aa: CASSLSGHRVKTQYF; cdr3_nt: TGTGCCAGCAGTTTAAGCGGTCACAGGGTAAAGACCCAGTACTTC
clone_size: -; d_call: -; j_call: TRBJ2-1; v_call: TRBV5-1; cdr3_aa: CASSLVFGALPANEQFF; cdr3_nt: TGCGCCAGCAGCTTGGTATTTGGAGCCTTACCGGCCAATGAGCAGTTCTTC
clone_size: -; d_call: TRBD1; j_call: TRBJ2-1; v_call: TRBV28; cdr3_aa: CASSPPGQGGNEQFF; cdr3_nt: TGTGCCAGCAGTCCCCCGGGACAGGGGGGGAATGAGCAGTTCTTC
clone_size: -; d_call: -; j_call: TRBJ1-6; v_call: TRBV27; cdr3_aa: CASALVGGSYNSPLHF; cdr3_nt: TGTGCCAGCGCCCTGGTCGGGGGCTCCTATAATTCACCCCTCCACTTT
clone_size: -; d_call: -; j_call: TRBJ1-1; v_call: TRBV2; cdr3_aa: CASKDSHTEAFF; cdr3_nt: TGTGCCAGCAAGGACAGTCACACTGAAGCTTTCTTT
clone_size: once; d_call: -; j_call: TRBJ2-7; v_call: TRBV6-1; cdr3_aa: CASRDRSGYEQYF; cdr3_nt: TGTGCCAGCAGGGACAGATCGGGATACGAGCAGTACTTC
clone_size: -; d_call: TRBD1; j_call: TRBJ2-7; v_call: TRBV11-2; cdr3_aa: CASSPRTGHSYEQYF; cdr3_nt: TGTGCCAGCAGCCCCCGGACAGGGCATAGCTACGAGCAGTACTTC
clone_size: -; d_call: -; j_call: TRBJ1-2; v_call: TRBV6-1; cdr3_aa: CASSEFGREDFYGYTF; cdr3_nt: TGTGCCAGCAGTGAATTCGGCAGGGAAGATTTCTATGGCTACACCTTC
clone_size: -; d_call: TRBD1; j_call: TRBJ1-1; v_call: TRBV6-5; cdr3_aa: CASRRDRVREAFF; cdr3_nt: TGTGCCAGCAGACGGGACAGGGTGAGGGAAGCTTTCTTT
clone_size: -; d_call: -; j_call: TRBJ2-1; v_call: TRBV25-1; cdr3_aa: CASSPRLGLGEREQFF; cdr3_nt: TGTGCCAGCAGCCCAAGACTAGGGCTCGGGGAGCGTGAGCAGTTCTTC
clone_size: -; d_call: -; j_call: TRBJ2-1; v_call: TRBV19; cdr3_aa: CASSIPPLTREGAYNEQFF; cdr3_nt: TGTGCCAGTAGTATCCCTCCGTTGACCCGGGAAGGAGCCTACAATGAGCAGTTCTTC
clone_size: -; d_call: TRBD2; j_call: TRBJ2-1; v_call: TRBV28; cdr3_aa: CASTKLAGDFHNEQFF; cdr3_nt: TGTGCCAGCACCAAGCTAGCGGGGGATTTCCACAATGAGCAGTTCTTC
clone_size: -; d_call: TRBD1; j_call: TRBJ1-5; v_call: TRBV5-1; cdr3_aa: CASSLTGQGPNQPQHF; cdr3_nt: TGCGCCAGCAGCTTGACCGGACAGGGCCCCAATCAGCCCCAGCATTTT
clone_size: once; d_call: -; j_call: TRBJ1-2; v_call: TRBV6-5; cdr3_aa: CASSPPPDGRRGYTF; cdr3_nt: TGTGCCAGCAGCCCCCCCCCGGATGGGCGCAGGGGCTACACCTTC
clone_size: -; d_call: TRBD1; j_call: TRBJ1-2; v_call: TRBV19; cdr3_aa: CASSTRTGPPDHLEPYGYTF; cdr3_nt: TGTGCCAGTAGTACACGGACAGGCCCCCCGGACCATCTCGAACCCTATGGCTACACCTTC
clone_size: -; d_call: -; j_call: TRBJ2-1; v_call: TRBV6-5; cdr3_aa: CASSYNMCSPYNEQFF; cdr3_nt: TGTGCCAGCAGTTATAACATGTGTTCTCCATACAATGAGCAGTTCTTC
clone_size: -; d_call: -; j_call: TRBJ2-2; v_call: TRBV15; cdr3_aa: CATRFQENTGELFF; cdr3_nt: TGTGCCACTCGATTTCAGGAGAACACCGGGGAGCTGTTTTTT
clone_size: once; d_call: -; j_call: TRBJ2-3; v_call: TRBV29-1; cdr3_aa: CSVRRDTQYF; cdr3_nt: TGCAGCGTTCGTCGAGATACGCAGTATTTT
clone_size: -; d_call: -; j_call: TRBJ2-7; v_call: TRBV5-6; cdr3_aa: CASSWGGRDEQYF; cdr3_nt: TGTGCCAGCAGCTGGGGCGGCAGGGACGAGCAGTACTTC
clone_size: once; d_call: TRBD1; j_call: TRBJ2-7; v_call: TRBV6-5; cdr3_aa: CASRGQGPSEQYF; cdr3_nt: TGTGCCAGCAGAGGACAGGGACCTAGCGAGCAGTACTTC
clone_size: once; d_call: TRBD2; j_call: TRBJ2-1; v_call: TRBV15; cdr3_aa: CATSSSLAGVSYNEQFF; cdr3_nt: TGTGCCACCAGCAGTTCACTAGCGGGGGTGTCCTACAATGAGCAGTTCTTC
clone_size: -; d_call: -; j_call: TRBJ1-5; v_call: TRBV7-9; cdr3_aa: CASSPTGMGQPQHF; cdr3_nt: TGTGCCAGCAGCCCCACAGGGATGGGTCAGCCCCAGCATTTT
clone_size: -; d_call: -; j_call: TRBJ1-5; v_call: TRBV7-2; cdr3_aa: CASSSQLQVGPGQPQHF; cdr3_nt: TGTGCCAGCAGCTCACAACTACAGGTAGGGCCTGGCCAGCCCCAGCATTTT
clone_size: -; d_call: TRBD1; j_call: TRBJ2-7; v_call: TRBV5-1; cdr3_aa: CASSWDRAKTYEQYF; cdr3_nt: TGCGCCAGCAGCTGGGACAGGGCCAAAACCTACGAGCAGTACTTC
clone_size: -; d_call: TRBD1; j_call: TRBJ2-1; v_call: TRBV6-5; cdr3_aa: CASSPGQGAQNEQFF; cdr3_nt: TGTGCCAGCAGCCCCGGACAGGGGGCGCAGAATGAGCAGTTCTTC
clone_size: -; d_call: TRBD1; j_call: TRBJ1-2; v_call: TRBV19; cdr3_aa: CASSWQGAWYGYTF; cdr3_nt: TGTGCCAGTAGTTGGCAGGGGGCATGGTATGGCTACACCTTC
clone_size: -; d_call: TRBD1; j_call: TRBJ1-1; v_call: TRBV27; cdr3_aa: CASHSWTGEIEAFF; cdr3_nt: TGTGCCAGCCACAGCTGGACAGGGGAAATTGAAGCTTTCTTT
clone_size: -; d_call: TRBD2; j_call: TRBJ2-1; v_call: TRBV2; cdr3_aa: CASSMWREKVHNEQFF; cdr3_nt: TGTGCCAGCAGCATGTGGCGGGAGAAGGTTCACAATGAGCAGTTCTTC
clone_size: -; d_call: TRBD1; j_call: TRBJ2-5; v_call: TRBV7-8; cdr3_aa: CASSPTLRTGRQETQYF; cdr3_nt: TGTGCCAGCAGCCCTACACTCAGGACAGGACGCCAAGAGACCCAGTACTTC
clone_size: -; d_call: -; j_call: TRBJ1-4; v_call: TRBV6-1; cdr3_aa: CASSVLRISANEKLFF; cdr3_nt: TGTGCCAGCAGTGTATTGAGGATCTCAGCTAATGAAAAACTGTTTTTT
clone_size: -; d_call: -; j_call: TRBJ1-6; v_call: TRBV5-1; cdr3_aa: CASSLSGVGSNSPLHF; cdr3_nt: TGCGCCAGCAGCTTGTCAGGGGTGGGATCTAATTCACCCCTCCACTTT
clone_size: -; d_call: TRBD1; j_call: TRBJ2-2; v_call: TRBV28; cdr3_aa: CASRITGGNTGELFF; cdr3_nt: TGTGCCAGCAGAATTACAGGGGGGAATACCGGGGAGCTGTTTTTT
clone_size: once; d_call: TRBD1; j_call: TRBJ1-1; v_call: TRBV5-1; cdr3_aa: CASSLANLTGGGMNTEAFF; cdr3_nt: TGCGCCAGCAGCTTGGCCAATCTGACAGGGGGAGGTATGAACACTGAAGCTTTCTTT
clone_size: -; d_call: -; j_call: TRBJ2-1; v_call: TRBV9; cdr3_aa: CASSVWRGPYNEQFF; cdr3_nt: TGTGCCAGCAGCGTATGGCGGGGGCCTTACAATGAGCAGTTCTTC
clone_size: once; d_call: TRBD1; j_call: TRBJ1-6; v_call: TRBV5-1; cdr3_aa: CASSLGGGDRGRLSPLHF; cdr3_nt: TGCGCCAGCAGCTTGGGCGGGGGAGACAGGGGGCGTCTCTCACCCCTCCACTTT
clone_size: -; d_call: -; j_call: TRBJ2-1; v_call: TRBV20-1; cdr3_aa: CSAPQGHEQFF; cdr3_nt: TGCAGTGCACCCCAGGGCCATGAGCAGTTCTTC
clone_size: -; d_call: TRBD2; j_call: TRBJ2-2; v_call: TRBV27; cdr3_aa: CASSLLGLAGANTGELFF; cdr3_nt: TGTGCCAGCAGTTTATTAGGGCTAGCGGGGGCGAACACCGGGGAGCTGTTTTTT
clone_size: -; d_call: TRBD2; j_call: TRBJ2-7; v_call: TRBV6-1; cdr3_aa: CASSPSGTSYEQYF; cdr3_nt: TGTGCCAGCAGTCCTAGCGGGACCTCCTACGAGCAGTACTTC
clone_size: -; d_call: -; j_call: TRBJ2-1; v_call: TRBV19; cdr3_aa: CASSIGTGKYYNEQFF; cdr3_nt: TGTGCCAGTAGTATAGGTACAGGGAAATATTACAATGAGCAGTTCTTC
clone_size: -; d_call: TRBD1; j_call: TRBJ1-2; v_call: TRBV18; cdr3_aa: CASSPLQGANYGYTF; cdr3_nt: TGTGCCAGCTCACCACTTCAGGGGGCTAACTATGGCTACACCTTC
clone_size: -; d_call: TRBD1; j_call: TRBJ2-5; v_call: TRBV5-4; cdr3_aa: CASSPGTEGRETQYF; cdr3_nt: TGTGCCAGCAGCCCCGGGACAGAAGGTCGGGAGACCCAGTACTTC